These 10 T cell receptor beta chains share one sample of origin, sequenced in a study of early T cells in non-severe SARS-CoV-2 infection. From the 5' RACE reads, TCRdb called clonotypes with MiXCR, one entry per CDR3 protein. Found here are tens of thousands of distinct CDR3 sequences, more than 12% of them singletons; the top ten hold 4.5% to 7%. The sample was whole blood. These receptors were taken from an adult who was a healthcare worker with PCR-confirmed SARS-CoV-2 infection or an uninfected control (not recorded which).

This clonotype was seen many times. V gene TRBV12-3 or TRBV12-4 combines with J gene TRBJ2-1, with 14 bases lining up with TRBD2. The CDR3 contains 17 residues. Trimming removed 6 bases from V and 9 bases from J; junction bases left unmatched: 13. CDR3 amino acids: CASSPPGLAGGRSEQFF. The CDR3 coding sequence is TGTGCCAGCAGCCCTCCCGGACTAGCGGGAGGTCGCAGTGAGCAGTTCTTC.

This clonotype came up a few times. This sequence joins TRBV11-1 and TRBJ2-7; 9 nucleotides line up with TRBD1. The V segment lost 5 bases and the J segment 5 bases; nucleotides outside the gene matches: 10. From germline, CDR1 is SGHAT and CDR2 FQDESV (reference sequence). This CDR3 spans 15 amino acids. The CDR3 is CASSGTGTGLNEQYF. CDR3 nucleotide sequence: TGTGCCAGCAGCGGTACCGGGACAGGGTTGAACGAGCAGTACTTC.

This clonotype was seen many times. The chain couples TRBV20-1 to TRBJ2-7; D unclear. The V gene lost 3 bases and the J gene lost 0 bases, with 12 bases spanning the gap. The germline V gene encodes CDR1 DFQATT and CDR2 SNEGSKA (reference sequence). CDR3 size: 14 residues. Here the CDR3 reads CSASFPPSSYEQYF. The CDR3 nucleotides read TGCAGTGCTAGTTTCCCCCCGTCCTCCTACGAGCAGTACTTC.

J is TRBJ1-1 and V is TRBV6-2 or TRBV6-3; no definite D call. This CDR3 is built from 11 residues. Germline CDR1 MNHEY, CDR2 SVGEGT. The V end lost 6 bases, the J end lost 3 bases, and 5 bases lay between the germline ends. The DNA for the CDR3 is TGTGCCAGCAGGTACCACACTGAAGCTTTCTTT. Encoded protein: CASRYHTEAFF.

The chain links TRBV28 to TRBJ1-1; D gene ambiguous. Per the germline V gene, CDR1 is MDHEN and CDR2 is SYDVKM. V gave up 4 bases and J gave up 0 bases, with 3 bases separating them. CDR3 length: 12 amino acids. CDR3 DNA sequence: TGTGCCAGCAGTTCCATGAACACTGAAGCTTTCTTT. Translation gives CASSSMNTEAFF.

This clonotype was found a few times. This chain links TRBV5-1 with TRBJ2-3; TRBD2 matches at 7 bases. Trimming removed 0 bases from V and 4 bases from J; junction bases left unmatched: 5. This CDR3 has 15 residues. Per germline, CDR1 SGHRS and CDR2 YFSETQ. The CDR3 sequence is CASSLDGTKADTQYF. As DNA, the CDR3 is TGCGCCAGCAGCTTGGATGGGACTAAGGCAGATACGCAGTATTTT.

This clonotype was counted at least ten times. The chain is built from TRBV9 and TRBJ2-4; TRBD2 matches at 7 bases. Looked up from germline, CDR1 is SGDLS and CDR2 is YYNGEE. The V gene end was trimmed by 0 bases and the J gene end by 7 bases; junction bases not matched to a gene: 16. The length of the CDR3 is 18 residues. CDR3 amino acids: CASSVGPFMGGPRNIQYF. CDR3 nucleotide sequence: TGTGCCAGCAGCGTAGGTCCCTTTATGGGAGGGCCGAGGAACATTCAGTACTTC.

This sequence joins TRBV4-1 and TRBJ2-1, with 8 bases identical to TRBD2. Unmatched junction bases numbered 7, after V lost 1 base and J lost 2 bases. Germline-derived CDR1 and CDR2 are MGHRA and YSYEKL. The CDR3 sequence is 17 residues long. CDR3 sequence reads: CASSQGGGRLTYNEQFF. CDR3 in DNA: TGCGCCAGCAGCCAAGGGGGCGGGAGGTTGACCTACAATGAGCAGTTCTTC.

This clonotype was observed many times. The chain recombines TRBV27 with TRBJ2-6; no firm D call. The CDR3 contains 13 residues. Germline CDR1 and CDR2: MNHEY and SMNVEV (reference sequence). V was trimmed by 5 bases and J by 5 bases, leaving 7 bases between them. Written as DNA, the CDR3 is TGTGCCAGCAGTAAAGTTAGGGCCAACGTCCTGACTTTC. Amino acid sequence: CASSKVRANVLTF.

Ten or more counts support this clonotype. The CDR3 spells CASSLSGGEQFF. The CDR3 nucleotides are TGTGCCAGCAGCCTCTCAGGGGGTGAGCAGTTCTTC. The chain carries TRBV7-9 and TRBJ2-1; 7 bases map to TRBD1. Germline lookup yields CDR1 SEHNR and CDR2 FQNEAQ (reference sequence). The V gene end was trimmed by 5 bases and the J gene end by 9 bases; junction bases not matched to a gene: 4. The CDR3 runs 12 residues.